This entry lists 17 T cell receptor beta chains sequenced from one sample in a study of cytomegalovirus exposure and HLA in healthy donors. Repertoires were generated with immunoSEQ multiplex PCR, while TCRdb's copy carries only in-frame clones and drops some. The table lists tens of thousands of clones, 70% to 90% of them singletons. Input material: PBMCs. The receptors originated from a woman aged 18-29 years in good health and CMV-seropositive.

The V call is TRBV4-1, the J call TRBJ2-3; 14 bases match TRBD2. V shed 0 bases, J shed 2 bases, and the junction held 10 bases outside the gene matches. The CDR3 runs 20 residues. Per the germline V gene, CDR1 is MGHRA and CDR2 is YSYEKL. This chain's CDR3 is CASSQDPIGTSGGNTDTQYF. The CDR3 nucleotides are TGCGCCAGCAGCCAAGATCCCATAGGGACTAGCGGGGGTAACACAGATACGCAGTATTTT.

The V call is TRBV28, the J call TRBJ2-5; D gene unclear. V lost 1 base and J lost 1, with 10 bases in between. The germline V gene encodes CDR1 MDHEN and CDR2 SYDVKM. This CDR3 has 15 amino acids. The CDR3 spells CASSLYDNLQETQYF. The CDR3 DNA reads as TGTGCCAGCAGTTTATATGACAACCTCCAAGAGACCCAGTACTTC.

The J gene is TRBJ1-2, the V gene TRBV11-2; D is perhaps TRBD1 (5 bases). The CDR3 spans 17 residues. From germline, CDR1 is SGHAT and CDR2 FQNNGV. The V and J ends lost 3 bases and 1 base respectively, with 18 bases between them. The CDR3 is CASSLLRGGRDNYGYTF. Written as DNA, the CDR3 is TGTGCCAGCAGCTTGTTGCGGGGGGGACGAGATAACTATGGCTACACCTTC. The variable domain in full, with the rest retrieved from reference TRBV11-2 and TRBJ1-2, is EAGVAQSPRYKIIEKRQSVAFWCNPISGHATLYWYQQILGQGPKLLIQFQNNGVVDDSQLPKDRFSAERLKGVDSTLKIQPAKLEDSAVYLCASSLLRGGRDNYGYTFGSGTRLTVV.

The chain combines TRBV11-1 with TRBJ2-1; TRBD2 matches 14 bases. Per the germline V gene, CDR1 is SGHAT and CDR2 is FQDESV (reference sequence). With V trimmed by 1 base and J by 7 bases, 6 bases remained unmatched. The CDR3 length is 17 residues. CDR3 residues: CASSLVGLAGVGNEQFF. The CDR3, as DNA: TGTGCCAGCAGCTTAGTGGGACTAGCGGGAGTAGGGAATGAGCAGTTCTTC.

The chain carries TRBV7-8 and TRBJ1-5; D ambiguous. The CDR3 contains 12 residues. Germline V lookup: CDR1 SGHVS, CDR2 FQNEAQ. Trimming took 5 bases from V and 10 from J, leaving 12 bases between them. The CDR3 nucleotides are TGTGCCAGCAGCACGTCCACAGACCCCCAGCATTTT. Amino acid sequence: CASSTSTDPQHF.

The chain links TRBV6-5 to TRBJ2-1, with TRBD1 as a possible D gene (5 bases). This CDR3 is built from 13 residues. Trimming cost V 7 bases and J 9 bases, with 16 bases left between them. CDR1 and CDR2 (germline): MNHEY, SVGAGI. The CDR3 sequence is CASTWNTQGEQFF. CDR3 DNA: TGTGCCAGCACCTGGAACACTCAGGGTGAGCAGTTCTTC.

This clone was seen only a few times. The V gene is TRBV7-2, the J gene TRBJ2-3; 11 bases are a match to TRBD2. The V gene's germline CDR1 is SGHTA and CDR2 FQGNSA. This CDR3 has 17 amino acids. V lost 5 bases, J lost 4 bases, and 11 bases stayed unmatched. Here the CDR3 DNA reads TGTGCCAGCAGCCCCCGACCAAGACTAGCGGGGTCAGATACGCAGTATTTT. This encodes CASSPRPRLAGSDTQYF.

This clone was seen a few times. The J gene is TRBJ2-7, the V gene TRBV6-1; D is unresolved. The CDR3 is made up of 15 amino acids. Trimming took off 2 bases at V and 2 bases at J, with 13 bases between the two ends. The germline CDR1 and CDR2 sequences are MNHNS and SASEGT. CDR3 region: CASSEPDNPAYEQYF. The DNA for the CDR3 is TGTGCCAGCAGTGAACCAGATAACCCAGCCTACGAGCAGTACTTC.

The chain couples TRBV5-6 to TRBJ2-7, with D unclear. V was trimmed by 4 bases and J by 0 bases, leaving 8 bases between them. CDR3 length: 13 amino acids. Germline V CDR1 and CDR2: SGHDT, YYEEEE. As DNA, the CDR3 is TGTGCCAGCAGCGCTGGCCCCTCCTACGAGCAGTACTTC. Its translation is CASSAGPSYEQYF.

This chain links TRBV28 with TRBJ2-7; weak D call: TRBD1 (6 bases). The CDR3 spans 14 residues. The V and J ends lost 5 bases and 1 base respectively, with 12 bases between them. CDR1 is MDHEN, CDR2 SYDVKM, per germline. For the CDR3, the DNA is TGTGCCAGCAGTATACAGGGTTTGTCCTACGAGCAGTACTTC. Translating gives CASSIQGLSYEQYF.

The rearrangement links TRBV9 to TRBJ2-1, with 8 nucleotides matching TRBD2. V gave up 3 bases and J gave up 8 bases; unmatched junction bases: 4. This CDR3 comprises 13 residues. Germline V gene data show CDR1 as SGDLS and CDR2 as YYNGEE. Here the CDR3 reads CASSATSDDEQFF. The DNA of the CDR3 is TGTGCCAGCAGCGCGACTAGCGACGATGAGCAGTTCTTC.

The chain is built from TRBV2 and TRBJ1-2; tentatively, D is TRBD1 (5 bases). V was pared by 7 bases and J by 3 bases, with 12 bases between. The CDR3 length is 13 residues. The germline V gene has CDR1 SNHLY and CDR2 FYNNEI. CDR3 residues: CASTRQGHYGYTF. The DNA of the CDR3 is TGTGCCAGCACCCGGCAGGGTCACTATGGCTACACCTTC.

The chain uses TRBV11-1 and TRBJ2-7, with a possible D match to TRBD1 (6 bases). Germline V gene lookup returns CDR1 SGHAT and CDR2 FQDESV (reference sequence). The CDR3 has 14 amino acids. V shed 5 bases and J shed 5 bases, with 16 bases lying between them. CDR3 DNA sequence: TGTGCCAGCAGCAATTGGCAGGGGCTCAACGAGCAGTACTTC. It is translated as CASSNWQGLNEQYF.

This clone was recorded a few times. Here the CDR3 reads CASRAGTGGSPLHF. CDR3 coding DNA: TGTGCCAGCAGGGCCGGGACAGGGGGTTCACCCCTCCACTTT. The chain recombines TRBV2 with TRBJ1-6; 11 bases map to TRBD1. V was clipped by 6 bases and J by 9 bases; unmatched bases: 4. Germline values: CDR1 SNHLY, CDR2 FYNNEI. The CDR3 totals 14 residues.

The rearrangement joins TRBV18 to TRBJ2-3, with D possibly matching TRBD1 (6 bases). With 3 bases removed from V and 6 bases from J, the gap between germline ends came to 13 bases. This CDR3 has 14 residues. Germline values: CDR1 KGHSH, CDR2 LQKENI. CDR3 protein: CASSPLGGADTQYF. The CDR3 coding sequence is TGTGCCAGCTCACCCCTAGGGGGAGCCGATACGCAGTATTTT.

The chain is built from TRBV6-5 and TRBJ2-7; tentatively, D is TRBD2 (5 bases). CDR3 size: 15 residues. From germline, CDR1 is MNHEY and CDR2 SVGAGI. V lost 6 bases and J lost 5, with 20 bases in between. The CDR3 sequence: CASSQSTTSAHEQYF. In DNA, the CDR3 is TGTGCCAGCAGCCAATCCACCACTAGTGCCCACGAGCAGTACTTC.

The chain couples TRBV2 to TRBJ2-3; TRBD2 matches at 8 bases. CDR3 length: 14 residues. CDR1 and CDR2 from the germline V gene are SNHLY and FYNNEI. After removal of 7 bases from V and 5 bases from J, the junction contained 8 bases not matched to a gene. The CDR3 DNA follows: TGTGCCAGCACCCTAGCGGGTGGTGGAGATACGCAGTATTTT. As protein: CASTLAGGGDTQYF.